This T cell receptor beta chain was observed in a study of molecular identifiers for immune sequencing clone quantification. TCRdb re-called the PCR reads with MiXCR, one entry per CDR3 protein. The profile shows tens of thousands of distinct CDR3 sequences, roughly 25% of them singletons. This clonotype was seen only a few times. Germline V CDR1 and CDR2: SGHDN, FVKESK. This CDR3 has 14 residues. Trimming removed 2 bases at V and 0 bases at J, with 5 bases between. The sequenced sample consisted of naive CD8+ T cells from blood, with Jurkat cell RNA spiked in. Subset meaning: FACS-sorted CD8+CD4-CCR7+CD45RA+ naive T cells. The V and J genes are TRBV14 and TRBJ2-1; D remains ambiguous. The clonotype comes from a human donor in good health. Some libraries in this study had Jurkat cell RNA spiked in. CDR3 sequence reads: CASSQQASYNEQFF. For the CDR3, the DNA is TGTGCCAGCAGCCAACAGGCCTCCTACAATGAGCAGTTCTTC.